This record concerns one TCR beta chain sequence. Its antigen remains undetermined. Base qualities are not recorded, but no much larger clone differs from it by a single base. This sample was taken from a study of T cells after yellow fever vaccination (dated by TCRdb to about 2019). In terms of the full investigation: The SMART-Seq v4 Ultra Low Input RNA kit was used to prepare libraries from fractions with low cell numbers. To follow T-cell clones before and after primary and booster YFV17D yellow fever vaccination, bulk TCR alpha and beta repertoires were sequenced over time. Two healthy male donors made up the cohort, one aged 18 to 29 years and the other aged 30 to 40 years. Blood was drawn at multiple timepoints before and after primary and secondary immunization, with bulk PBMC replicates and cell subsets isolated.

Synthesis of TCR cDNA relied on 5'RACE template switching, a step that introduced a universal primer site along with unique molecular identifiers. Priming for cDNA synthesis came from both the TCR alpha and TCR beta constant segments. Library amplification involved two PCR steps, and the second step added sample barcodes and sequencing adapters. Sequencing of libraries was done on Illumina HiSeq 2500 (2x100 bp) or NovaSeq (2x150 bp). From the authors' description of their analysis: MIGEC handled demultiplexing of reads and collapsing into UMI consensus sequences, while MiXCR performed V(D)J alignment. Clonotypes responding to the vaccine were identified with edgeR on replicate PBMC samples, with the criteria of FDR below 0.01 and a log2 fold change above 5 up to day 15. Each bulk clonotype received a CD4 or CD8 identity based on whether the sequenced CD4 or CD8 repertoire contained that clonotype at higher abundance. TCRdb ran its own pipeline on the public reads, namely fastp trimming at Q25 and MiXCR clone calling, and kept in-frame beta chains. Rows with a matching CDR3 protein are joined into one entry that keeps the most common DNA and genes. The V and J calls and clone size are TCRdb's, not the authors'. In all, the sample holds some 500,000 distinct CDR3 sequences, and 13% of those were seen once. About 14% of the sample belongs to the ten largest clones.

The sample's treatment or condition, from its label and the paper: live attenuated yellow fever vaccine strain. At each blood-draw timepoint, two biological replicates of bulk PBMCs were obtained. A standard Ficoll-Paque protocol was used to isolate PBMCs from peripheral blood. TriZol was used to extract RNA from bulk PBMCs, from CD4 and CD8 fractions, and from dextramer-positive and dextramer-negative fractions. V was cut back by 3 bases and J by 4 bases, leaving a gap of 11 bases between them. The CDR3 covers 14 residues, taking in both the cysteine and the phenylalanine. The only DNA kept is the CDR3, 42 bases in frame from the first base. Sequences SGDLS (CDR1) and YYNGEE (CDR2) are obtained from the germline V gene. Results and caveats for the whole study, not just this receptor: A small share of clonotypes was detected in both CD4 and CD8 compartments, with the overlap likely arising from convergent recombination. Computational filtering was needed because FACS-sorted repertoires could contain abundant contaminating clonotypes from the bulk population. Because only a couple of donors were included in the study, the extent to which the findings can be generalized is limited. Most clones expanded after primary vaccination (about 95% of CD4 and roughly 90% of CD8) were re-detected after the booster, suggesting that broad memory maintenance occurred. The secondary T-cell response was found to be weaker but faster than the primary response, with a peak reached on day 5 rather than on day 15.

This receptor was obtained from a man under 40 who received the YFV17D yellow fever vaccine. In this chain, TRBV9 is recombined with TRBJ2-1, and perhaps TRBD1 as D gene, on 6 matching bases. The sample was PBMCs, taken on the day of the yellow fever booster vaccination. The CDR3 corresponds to CASSAGAAYNEQFF. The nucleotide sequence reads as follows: TGTGCCAGCAGCGCAGGGGCTGCGTACAATGAGCAGTTCTTC. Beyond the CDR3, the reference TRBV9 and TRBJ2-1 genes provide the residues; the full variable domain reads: DSGVTQTPKHLITATGQRVTLRCSPRSGDLSVYWYQQSLDQGLQFLIQYYNGEERAKGNILERFSAQQFPDLHSELNLSSLELGDSALYFCASSAGAAYNEQFFGPGTRLTVL.